This is a list of T cell receptor beta chains from one sample in a study of cytomegalovirus exposure and HLA in healthy donors. The protocol was immunoSEQ multiplex PCR, while the TCRdb copy is restricted to in-frame clones and leaves out a portion. This table has 85,000 to 130,000 clones, 70% to 80% appearing once. Sequencing input: PBMCs. Every receptor here comes from a boy aged 5-17 years in good health and CMV-seronegative. Each CDR3 is given with its conserved first and last residue. The order of the fields is V gene, clone size, J gene, D gene, CDR3 protein, CDR3 DNA. D genes are given only for firm matches. Size is omitted from some rows. Given values are once, few, many or a class for expanded clones.

v_gene: TRBV30
abundance: .
j_gene: TRBJ1-4
d_gene: .
CDR3aa: CARTEVGLGTNEKLFF
CDR3nt: TGTGCCCGCACGGAGGTAGGGCTAGGAACTAATGAAAAACTGTTTTTT

v_gene: TRBV7-2
abundance: .
j_gene: TRBJ1-1
d_gene: TRBD1
CDR3aa: CASSFGQVNTEAFF
CDR3nt: TGTGCCAGCAGCTTCGGACAGGTCAACACTGAAGCTTTCTTT

v_gene: TRBV7-3
abundance: .
j_gene: TRBJ1-5
d_gene: TRBD1
CDR3aa: CASSWTGRDGEPQHF
CDR3nt: TGTGCCAGCAGCTGGACAGGGAGGGACGGGGAGCCCCAGCATTTT

v_gene: TRBV6-1
abundance: once
j_gene: TRBJ1-2
d_gene: TRBD1
CDR3aa: CASSVQGDYGYTF
CDR3nt: TGTGCCAGCAGTGTACAGGGGGACTATGGCTACACCTTC

v_gene: TRBV11-3
abundance: .
j_gene: TRBJ2-7
d_gene: .
CDR3aa: CASSGRRTRTYEQYF
CDR3nt: TGTGCCAGCAGCGGACGAAGGACAAGGACCTACGAGCAGTACTTC

v_gene: TRBV2
abundance: .
j_gene: TRBJ1-5
d_gene: .
CDR3aa: CASSEVQVWNQPQHF
CDR3nt: TGTGCCAGCAGTGAAGTCCAGGTCTGGAATCAGCCCCAGCATTTT

v_gene: TRBV10-3
abundance: few
j_gene: TRBJ2-2
d_gene: .
CDR3aa: CATGRGWTGELFF
CDR3nt: TGTGCCACCGGCAGGGGTTGGACCGGGGAGCTGTTTTTT

v_gene: TRBV28
abundance: .
j_gene: TRBJ1-4
d_gene: .
CDR3aa: CASSLGDTNREKLFF
CDR3nt: TGTGCCAGCAGCCTCGGGGACACGAATCGAGAAAAACTGTTTTTT

v_gene: TRBV30
abundance: .
j_gene: TRBJ1-2
d_gene: .
CDR3aa: CAWRQKYGYTF
CDR3nt: TGTGCCTGGAGGCAGAAATATGGCTACACCTTC

v_gene: TRBV11-3
abundance: .
j_gene: TRBJ2-7
d_gene: TRBD2
CDR3aa: CASAPQRGPSYEQYF
CDR3nt: TGTGCCAGCGCTCCCCAGCGGGGGCCCTCCTACGAGCAGTACTTC

v_gene: TRBV28
abundance: .
j_gene: TRBJ1-1
d_gene: .
CDR3aa: CASSFLVLNTEAFF
CDR3nt: TGTGCCAGCAGTTTCCTAGTATTGAACACTGAAGCTTTCTTT

v_gene: TRBV7-9
abundance: .
j_gene: TRBJ2-7
d_gene: .
CDR3aa: CASSLAGGSYEQYF
CDR3nt: TGTGCCAGCAGCTTAGCGGGAGGCTCCTACGAGCAGTACTTC

v_gene: TRBV27
abundance: .
j_gene: TRBJ2-7
d_gene: .
CDR3aa: CASSLLDSHSYEQYF
CDR3nt: TGTGCCAGCAGTTTATTGGACAGCCACTCCTACGAGCAGTACTTC

v_gene: TRBV6-5
abundance: .
j_gene: TRBJ2-7
d_gene: .
CDR3aa: CASSYSGNYEQYF
CDR3nt: TGTGCCAGCAGTTACTCCGGGAACTACGAGCAGTACTTC

v_gene: TRBV30
abundance: few
j_gene: TRBJ2-1
d_gene: .
CDR3aa: CARGNYNEQFF
CDR3nt: TGTGCCCGCGGGAACTACAATGAGCAGTTCTTC

v_gene: TRBV30
abundance: .
j_gene: TRBJ2-7
d_gene: TRBD2
CDR3aa: CAWSVPVRGKLAGVTYEQYF
CDR3nt: TGTGCCTGGAGTGTACCCGTCCGGGGGAAACTAGCGGGAGTCACCTACGAGCAGTACTTC

v_gene: TRBV28
abundance: .
j_gene: TRBJ1-1
d_gene: .
CDR3aa: CASSRGGSTEAFF
CDR3nt: TGTGCCAGCAGTAGGGGGGGTAGCACTGAAGCTTTCTTT

v_gene: TRBV2
abundance: few
j_gene: TRBJ1-5
d_gene: .
CDR3aa: CASSGSQPQHF
CDR3nt: TGTGCCAGCAGTGGGAGTCAGCCCCAGCATTTT

v_gene: TRBV5-6
abundance: .
j_gene: TRBJ2-7
d_gene: TRBD1
CDR3aa: CASSFGDRGTYEQYF
CDR3nt: TGTGCCAGCAGCTTCGGAGACAGGGGGACCTACGAGCAGTACTTC

v_gene: TRBV11-1
abundance: .
j_gene: TRBJ1-2
d_gene: .
CDR3aa: CASSFGSYGYTF
CDR3nt: TGTGCCAGCAGCTTTGGTAGTTATGGCTACACCTTC

v_gene: TRBV5-4
abundance: few
j_gene: TRBJ1-1
d_gene: .
CDR3aa: CASSLDVLDTGLNTEAFF
CDR3nt: TGTGCCAGCAGCTTGGATGTTTTGGATACAGGACTGAACACTGAAGCTTTCTTT

v_gene: TRBV5-4
abundance: .
j_gene: TRBJ2-3
d_gene: TRBD2
CDR3aa: CASRSGGTDTQYF
CDR3nt: TGTGCCAGCAGATCGGGGGGTACAGATACGCAGTATTTT

v_gene: TRBV4-2
abundance: .
j_gene: TRBJ1-1
d_gene: .
CDR3aa: CASSPRNMNTEAFF
CDR3nt: TGTGCCAGCAGCCCCAGGAACATGAACACTGAAGCTTTCTTT

v_gene: TRBV6-6
abundance: few
j_gene: TRBJ2-7
d_gene: .
CDR3aa: CASSYDGSPYEQYF
CDR3nt: TGTGCCAGCAGTTATGATGGCTCCCCGTACGAGCAGTACTTC

v_gene: TRBV28
abundance: .
j_gene: TRBJ1-2
d_gene: .
CDR3aa: CASSGTYGYTF
CDR3nt: TGTGCCAGCAGTGGCACCTATGGCTACACCTTC

v_gene: TRBV2
abundance: .
j_gene: TRBJ2-5
d_gene: .
CDR3aa: CASSEGRQETQYF
CDR3nt: TGTGCCAGCAGTGAGGGGCGCCAAGAGACCCAGTACTTC

v_gene: TRBV5-1
abundance: .
j_gene: TRBJ1-4
d_gene: .
CDR3aa: CASSPENDGNEKLFF
CDR3nt: TGCGCCAGCAGCCCCGAAAACGACGGGAATGAAAAACTGTTTTTT

v_gene: TRBV18
abundance: .
j_gene: TRBJ1-5
d_gene: .
CDR3aa: CASSRSSNGDQPQHF
CDR3nt: TGTGCCAGCTCACGATCCTCTAACGGGGATCAGCCCCAGCATTTT

v_gene: TRBV30
abundance: .
j_gene: TRBJ1-5
d_gene: TRBD1
CDR3aa: CAWSEGARQPQHF
CDR3nt: TGTGCCTGGAGCGAGGGGGCTCGTCAGCCCCAGCATTTT

v_gene: TRBV30
abundance: .
j_gene: TRBJ1-6
d_gene: TRBD1
CDR3aa: CAWSASRTGGSYNSPLHF
CDR3nt: TGTGCCTGGAGTGCCTCTCGGACAGGGGGCTCCTATAATTCACCCCTCCACTTT

v_gene: TRBV7-7
abundance: .
j_gene: TRBJ2-1
d_gene: .
CDR3aa: CASSPNSLHEQFF
CDR3nt: TGTGCTAGCAGCCCAAATAGCTTGCATGAGCAGTTCTTC

v_gene: TRBV2
abundance: .
j_gene: TRBJ2-5
d_gene: .
CDR3aa: CASSEEGSAETQYF
CDR3nt: TGTGCCAGCAGTGAAGAGGGGTCGGCGGAGACCCAGTACTTC

v_gene: TRBV19
abundance: .
j_gene: TRBJ2-5
d_gene: .
CDR3aa: CASSINPEETQYF
CDR3nt: TGTGCCAGTAGTATTAACCCGGAGGAGACCCAGTACTTC

v_gene: TRBV4-1
abundance: .
j_gene: TRBJ2-1
d_gene: .
CDR3aa: CASSQLPRGANEQFF
CDR3nt: TGCGCCAGCAGCCAACTCCCCCGGGGAGCAAATGAGCAGTTCTTC

v_gene: TRBV7-8
abundance: .
j_gene: TRBJ1-4
d_gene: .
CDR3aa: CASSSRSDEKLFF
CDR3nt: TGTGCCAGCAGCTCCCGATCGGATGAAAAACTGTTTTTT

v_gene: TRBV4-1
abundance: .
j_gene: TRBJ1-2
d_gene: .
CDR3aa: CASSQDWRKYGYTF
CDR3nt: TGCGCCAGCAGCCAAGATTGGAGGAAATATGGCTACACCTTC

v_gene: TRBV14
abundance: .
j_gene: TRBJ2-7
d_gene: TRBD2
CDR3aa: CASSQGDSGSKQYF
CDR3nt: TGTGCCAGCAGCCAAGGAGATAGCGGGAGCAAGCAGTACTTC

v_gene: TRBV5-1
abundance: few
j_gene: TRBJ2-7
d_gene: TRBD2
CDR3aa: CASSRSGLAGDEQYF
CDR3nt: TGCGCCAGCAGTCGTTCCGGACTAGCGGGCGACGAGCAGTACTTC

v_gene: TRBV28
abundance: .
j_gene: TRBJ1-4
d_gene: .
CDR3aa: CASRQLNEKLFF
CDR3nt: TGTGCCAGCAGGCAACTTAATGAAAAACTGTTTTTT

v_gene: TRBV30
abundance: few
j_gene: TRBJ1-2
d_gene: .
CDR3aa: CAWSVGSGEYYGYTF
CDR3nt: TGTGCCTGGAGTGTCGGGTCAGGGGAGTACTATGGCTACACCTTC

v_gene: TRBV28
abundance: .
j_gene: TRBJ1-2
d_gene: .
CDR3aa: CASGLLTVNYGYTF
CDR3nt: TGTGCCAGCGGGTTACTGACAGTAAACTATGGCTACACCTTC

v_gene: TRBV6-6
abundance: .
j_gene: TRBJ2-7
d_gene: TRBD2
CDR3aa: CASSYWASGRPYEQYF
CDR3nt: TGTGCCAGCAGTTACTGGGCTAGCGGGAGGCCCTACGAGCAGTACTTC

v_gene: TRBV7-9
abundance: .
j_gene: TRBJ1-2
d_gene: TRBD1
CDR3aa: CASSLNDRVNYGYTF
CDR3nt: TGTGCCAGCAGCCTAAACGACAGGGTTAACTATGGCTACACCTTC

v_gene: TRBV5-6
abundance: few
j_gene: TRBJ2-5
d_gene: TRBD1
CDR3aa: CASSRQDRGRGEETQYF
CDR3nt: TGTGCCAGCAGCCGACAGGACAGGGGGCGCGGTGAAGAGACCCAGTACTTC

v_gene: TRBV28
abundance: .
j_gene: TRBJ2-7
d_gene: .
CDR3aa: CASSYETVSYEQYF
CDR3nt: TGTGCCAGCAGTTATGAGACAGTCTCCTACGAGCAGTACTTC

v_gene: TRBV19
abundance: .
j_gene: TRBJ2-7
d_gene: .
CDR3aa: CASRSGWGAYEQYF
CDR3nt: TGTGCCAGTAGGTCGGGCTGGGGGGCCTACGAGCAGTACTTC

v_gene: TRBV7-9
abundance: .
j_gene: TRBJ1-5
d_gene: TRBD1
CDR3aa: CASSPARTGESNQPQHF
CDR3nt: TGTGCCAGCAGCCCAGCCCGAACAGGGGAATCGAATCAGCCCCAGCATTTT

v_gene: TRBV28
abundance: .
j_gene: TRBJ2-7
d_gene: .
CDR3aa: CASSLTRGFSYEQYF
CDR3nt: TGTGCCAGCAGTTTAACGCGGGGATTCTCCTACGAGCAGTACTTC

v_gene: TRBV4-1
abundance: .
j_gene: TRBJ1-5
d_gene: TRBD1
CDR3aa: CASSQDLGDRNQPQHF
CDR3nt: TGCGCCAGCAGCCAAGATCTGGGGGACAGAAATCAGCCCCAGCATTTT

v_gene: TRBV19
abundance: .
j_gene: TRBJ1-2
d_gene: .
CDR3aa: CASSSHGGYGYTF
CDR3nt: TGTGCCAGTAGTTCTCATGGAGGCTATGGCTACACCTTC